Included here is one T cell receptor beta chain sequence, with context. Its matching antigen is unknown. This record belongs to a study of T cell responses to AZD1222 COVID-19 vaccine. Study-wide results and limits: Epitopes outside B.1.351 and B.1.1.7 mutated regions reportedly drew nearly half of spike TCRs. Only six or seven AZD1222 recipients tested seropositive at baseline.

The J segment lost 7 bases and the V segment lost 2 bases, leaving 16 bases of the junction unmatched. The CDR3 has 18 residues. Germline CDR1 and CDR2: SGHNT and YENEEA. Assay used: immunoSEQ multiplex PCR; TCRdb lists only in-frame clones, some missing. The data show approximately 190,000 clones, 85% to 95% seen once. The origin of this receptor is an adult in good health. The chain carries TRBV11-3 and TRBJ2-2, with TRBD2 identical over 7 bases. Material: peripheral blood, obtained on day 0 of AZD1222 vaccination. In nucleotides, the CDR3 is TGTGCCAGCAGCTTAACCCGACTAGCATCCCCCGGGGGCGGGGAGCTGTTTTTT. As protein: CASSLTRLASPGGGELFF.